This T cell receptor beta chain was found in a study of post-analysis software for immune sequencing data (dated by TCRdb to about 2015). As for the study more broadly: Relapsing-remitting, secondary progressive and progressive-relapsing multiple sclerosis were recorded as disease courses, and subtype annotation was lacking for some patients. A subset of samples was prepared in parallel using single-end sample barcoding, then pooled and co-amplified after Illumina adapter ligation. Patient repertoires were compared against over ten previously published healthy control repertoires from donors aged 6 to 25 years. The study at large found these results: Normalized Chao1 diversity was significantly lower in multiple sclerosis patients than controls, suggesting substantial peripheral T-cell clonal expansion. The control group was slightly older than the multiple sclerosis patient group. Significantly higher frequencies in patients than in controls were found for roughly 5 TRBV segments, including TRBV5-6, TRBV5-1 and TRBV20-1. When samples were clustered directly using the F measure, samples prepared in the same batch co-clustered strongly, which prompted a batch-effect correction.

This clonotype was detected only a few times. It has no known antigen specificity. The input lacks base qualities; no much larger clone sits a single base away. From cysteine to phenylalanine, the CDR3 is 15 amino acids long. Only the CDR3 portion is preserved as DNA: 45 bases, with reading frame beginning at the first base. The V and J ends are trimmed by 2 bases and 0 bases, leaving 8 bases between them. To demonstrate the VDJtools post-analysis software, the study profiled TCR beta repertoires from the peripheral blood of about a dozen young patients with multiple sclerosis. Multiple sclerosis patients were children and adolescents aged roughly 6 to 17 years. Library prep was done by PCR. Sequencer: Illumina HiSeq 2500. Unique molecular identifiers were incorporated into TCR beta cDNA libraries to reduce PCR and sequencing biases. Per 1 to 10 million input T cells, roughly 0.5 million cDNA molecules were obtained, such that each molecule approximated one T cell. The patient libraries were prepared and sequenced with the same protocol used for the earlier healthy control dataset. Within a given batch, samples were prepared together, multiplexed and sequenced on the same HiSeq lane. As for how the authors treated the data: Raw barcoded reads were processed with MIGEC, discarding single-read molecular identifier groups before consensus assembly and CDR3 extraction. Clonotype tables were post-analysed with VDJtools, and diversity was normalized by down-sampling all datasets to the smallest sample size. To correct batch-related cross-sample contamination, repertoire overlap clustering matched CDR3 amino acid sequences but not nucleotide sequences. TCRdb trimmed the raw reads at Q25, called clones with MiXCR and kept productive beta chains. Rows with one shared CDR3 protein collapse into an entry with the most common genes and DNA. TCRdb assigned the V and J calls; the authors' analysis was not used. The sample contains fewer than 550,000 distinct CDR3 sequences, approximately 31% of them found a single time. Approximately 6% of the sample is taken by the ten largest.

What was sequenced was blood. Recombination linked TRBV12-3 or TRBV12-4 to TRBJ2-1; the D segment could be TRBD2, given 6 matching bases. The receptor comes from a girl aged 2-17 years with multiple sclerosis. The CDR3 in this case is CASSLWGDSYNEQFF. The base sequence is TGTGCCAGCAGTTTATGGGGGGACTCCTACAATGAGCAGTTCTTC.